Presented here are 9 T cell receptor beta chains from one specimen sequenced in a study of blood T cell repertoires in COVID-19. Sequencing was performed with immunoSEQ multiplex PCR; in TCRdb, only in-frame clones are kept and a portion is missing. The sample yields 300,000 to 450,000 clones, approximately 89% seen once. What was sequenced was peripheral blood. The receptors shown here come from a young woman with COVID-19, enrolled during active disease.

The chain recombines TRBV7-2 with TRBJ2-7, with 7 bases lining up with TRBD2. The CDR3 spans 15 residues. V was pared by 6 bases and J by 2 bases, with 10 bases of the junction left unmatched. CDR1 SGHTA and CDR2 FQGNSA come from the germline V gene. The CDR3 region has the DNA TGTGCCAGCAGGCGGCGCTCTAGCGGTGCCTACGAGCAGTACTTC. Encoded protein: CASRRRSSGAYEQYF.

CDR3 region: CSVRSGGGAGANVLTF. The DNA for the CDR3 is TGCAGCGTCCGATCTGGGGGGGGCGCTGGGGCCAACGTCCTGACTTTC. The gene calls are TRBV29-1 and TRBJ2-6; TRBD2 is a possible D gene (7 bases). The CDR3 is 16 amino acids. Germline V gene sequence: CDR1 SQVTM, CDR2 ANQGSEA. Trimming stripped 6 bases from V and 2 bases from J, with 17 bases between.

J is TRBJ2-6 and V is TRBV6-2 or TRBV6-3; 7 bases are a match to TRBD1. V lost 2 bases to trimming and J lost 0 bases; unmatched junction nucleotides: 10. The CDR3 is made up of 19 amino acids. Germline V gives CDR1 MNHEY, CDR2 SVGEGT. CDR3 residues: CASSYTWDSLYSGANVLTF. As DNA, the CDR3 is TGTGCCAGCAGTTACACCTGGGACAGTCTCTACTCTGGGGCCAACGTCCTGACTTTC.

This chain joins TRBV5-4 and TRBJ1-6, with 7 bases lining up with TRBD1. In germline, CDR1 is SGHNT, CDR2 YYREEE (reference sequence). Trimming at V came to 1 base and at J to 6 bases, leaving 4 bases not matched to a gene. The CDR3 spans 15 residues. The CDR3 spells CASSLTGDSNSPLHF. The CDR3 DNA reads TGTGCCAGCAGCTTGACAGGGGATAGTAATTCACCCCTCCACTTT.

V is TRBV24-1 and J is TRBJ2-2; tentative D call: TRBD1 (5 bases). Germline V gene sequence: CDR1 KGHDR, CDR2 SFDVKD. V gave up 1 base and J gave up 2 bases, with 10 bases separating them. CDR3 size: 16 residues. The CDR3 region is CATSDLDSHNTGELFF. The CDR3 coding sequence is TGTGCCACCAGTGATTTAGACAGCCACAACACCGGGGAGCTGTTTTTT.

The table lists this clone with a count of one. The J gene is TRBJ1-3, the V gene TRBV3-1 (or the pseudogene TRBV3-2); D not resolved. CDR1 is LGHDT and CDR2 is YNNKEL in the germline V gene (reference sequence). Trimming pared 3 bases from V and 2 bases from J, leaving 8 bases between. This CDR3 is 14 amino acids long. This chain's CDR3 is CASSQGVAGNTIYF. The CDR3 bases are TGTGCCAGCAGCCAGGGAGTAGCTGGAAACACCATATATTTT.

This rearrangement joins TRBV24-1 to TRBJ1-5; possibly TRBD1 for D (6 bases). Germline CDR1 reads KGHDR; CDR2 reads SFDVKD. Trimming removed 4 bases from V and 2 bases from J, with 14 bases in between. This CDR3 region has 16 residues. The CDR3 DNA reads TGTGCCACCAGTGACCCCGGAGAGGGGGGCAATCAGCCCCAGCATTTT. This sequence encodes CATSDPGEGGNQPQHF.

The chain has TRBV24-1 and TRBJ2-3; D not certain. The germline V and J ends were trimmed by 3 bases and 1 base, with 7 bases remaining between them. The CDR3 runs 14 residues. Germline assignment: CDR1 KGHDR and CDR2 SFDVKD. The chain's CDR3 is CATSDVSRTDTQYF. CDR3 DNA sequence: TGTGCCACCAGTGATGTCTCCCGCACAGATACGCAGTATTTT.

This clone showed up just a few times. CDR3 DNA: TGTGCCAGCAGCCGGACTAGCGGGAGAGGTAATGAGCAGTTCTTC. It specifies CASSRTSGRGNEQFF. V usage is TRBV7-2 and J usage is TRBJ2-1; 13 bases map to TRBD2. CDR3 length: 15 amino acids. Germline V gene sequence: CDR1 SGHTA, CDR2 FQGNSA. Unmatched junction bases numbered 5, after V lost 5 bases and J lost 7 bases.